The T cell receptor (beta chain) described here comes from a study of identical twins (dated by TCRdb to the mid-2010s). About the study as a whole: TCR alpha and beta repertoires from monozygotic twins, unrelated adults of various ages and cord blood were deep-sequenced to test whether fetal clonotypes persist. To rule out contamination, replicate twin experiments were performed at different times with different library preparation protocols. What the research found in general, with its limitations: A weaker excess of twin sharing was found in beta out-of-frame sequences because the signal-to-noise ratio was lowered by fewer shared sequences. Compared with coincidental sharing between unrelated individuals, an excess of low generation-probability sequences was observed among out-of-frame TCR alpha sequences shared between twins. Fewer insertions were carried by abundant cord blood beta clonotypes, a similar but weaker trend appeared in young adult naive repertoires, and no such trend appeared in memory repertoires. Because the same donors could not be followed over many years, the conclusions depended on cross-sectional statistical analysis. In monozygotic twins, recombination models systematically underestimated out-of-frame TCR alpha sharing, but the models matched the sharing seen between unrelated individuals. Invariant T cells such as MAIT and iNKT could partly confound zero-insertion analyses, although diverse VJ usage argued against such confounding for most clonotypes.

On this clonotype: No antigen is known for it. An end of the junction differs from the germline gene, which may be a read error.

The CDR3 goes from the cysteine to the phenylalanine over 15 residues. Of the read, only the CDR3 DNA is kept; its 45 bases are in frame from base 1. Looking up the germline V gene yields CDR1 KGHDR and CDR2 SFDVKD. Libraries were constructed by 5' RACE. The data were produced on an Illumina HiSeq 2000. Template switching introduced a universal primer binding site; the final cDNA contained a unique molecular identifier, enabling accurate counting of TCR cDNA molecules. First-strand cDNA for TCR alpha and beta chains was synthesized from specific primers in the conserved constant-segment region. To control for contamination, every cDNA library carried two barcodes: a SMART-Mk sample barcode plus Illumina barcodes. Two successive PCR steps introduced TruSeq adapter sequences along with Illumina sample barcodes. Sequencing of the TCR alpha and beta cDNA libraries was done on the Illumina HiSeq platform using custom primers. The published analysis was carried out like this. MiGEC processed the raw reads to extract unique molecular identifiers, while MiXCR was used to determine the CDR3 positions. For each individual, recombination models were inferred using an EM algorithm with the repgenHMM and IGoR tools. The tcR package in R was used for shared clonotype analysis, with sharing normalized by the product of cloneset sizes. To study raw recombination free of thymic and clonal selection effects, out-of-frame nonproductive sequences were analyzed. The public sequencing data were trimmed at Q25 with fastp and processed into clonotypes with MiXCR by TCRdb, which kept only in-frame beta chains. Every CDR3 protein is listed once, alongside the most common genes and DNA of its rows. The V and J calls were determined by TCRdb, not by the authors. Present in this sample are over 550,000 distinct CDR3 sequences, about 7.6% of which were seen just once. The ten largest clones take up 1.5% to 2% of the sample.

Every donor was a healthy Caucasian. The twin cohort comprised three pairs of female monozygotic twins, all aged about 18 to 30 years. RNA for TCR libraries was isolated from peripheral blood mononuclear cells. This sample was also put to use in a study of yellow fever vaccine responses in identical twins. Drawing on the second study: The authors reported that the T cell response to vaccination in identical twins appeared partly convergent and partly personalized. Focusing on identical twins, the study followed the T cell clones that responded to the vaccine, and did so with precision.

The source of this sequence is a woman younger than 35 in good health. Sequenced material: PBMCs. The V and J segments used are TRBV24-1 and TRBJ2-7; no D segment can be confidently identified. The encoded CDR3 is CTTSDGPVSSYEQYF. The DNA is as follows: TGTACCACCAGTGACGGTCCGGTGAGCTCCTACGAGCAGTACTTC.